These 18 T cell receptor beta chains share one sample of origin, sequenced in a study of molecular identifiers for immune sequencing clone quantification listed by TCRdb under 2018. Library preparation used PCR. The listed sequencing device is Illumina HiSeq 4000. The public reads were quality trimmed at Q25 with fastp and then assembled into clones with MiXCR by TCRdb, keeping productive beta chains. Rows matching on CDR3 protein sequence are summarized as one entry with the most common DNA and genes. This sample has around 480,000 distinct CDR3 sequences in its table, and 20% to 25% of those were observed once. The top ten clones comprise 0.84% of the sample. Sequencing used naive CD8+ T cells from blood, with Jurkat cell RNA spiked in. The cell subset or site tag for this specimen amounts to: FACS-sorted CD8+CD4-CCR7+CD45RA+ naive T cells. The receptors originated from a human donor in good health. Some libraries in this study had Jurkat cell RNA spiked in.

The table lists this clonotype with many counts. The rearrangement links TRBV29-1 to TRBJ2-2; tentative D call: TRBD2 (5 bases). Germline CDR1 and CDR2: SQVTM and ANQGSEA. The CDR3 runs 15 residues. V lost 0 bases, J lost 2 bases, and 10 bases lay in between. CDR3 in amino acids: CSVEDPGINTGELFF. Written as DNA, the CDR3 is TGCAGCGTTGAAGATCCCGGGATTAACACCGGGGAGCTGTTTTTT.

Points on this clonotype: A read error is likely, as this CDR3 ends without the conserved phenylalanine or tryptophan. V gene TRBV11-2 combines with J gene TRBJ2-7; 8 nucleotides align to TRBD2. This CDR3 has 17 residues. The germline gives CDR1 SGHAT, CDR2 FQNNGV. Trimming cost V 5 bases and J 7 bases; bases outside gene matches: 19. In DNA, the CDR3 is TGTGCCAGCAGCCCTAGCGGGTGGCTAGCGGGTGCTCTAGAGCAGTACCTC. It translates to CASSPSGWLAGALEQYL.

This clonotype was seen at least ten times. The chain links TRBV4-1 to TRBJ2-1; D possibly corresponds to TRBD1 (5 bases). V lost 3 bases and J 5 bases, leaving 5 bases between the germline ends. The length of the CDR3 is 12 residues. The V gene's germline CDR1 is MGHRA and CDR2 YSYEKL. The DNA of the CDR3 is TGCGCCAGCAGCCAGACAGACAATGAGCAGTTCTTC. Translated: CASSQTDNEQFF.

This clonotype showed up just a few times. This rearrangement joins TRBV20-1 to TRBJ1-1; the D is unclear. V lost 3 bases and J lost 2, with 13 bases in between. CDR3 length: 14 residues. CDR1 DFQATT and CDR2 SNEGSKA come from the germline V gene (reference sequence). CDR3 DNA sequence: TGCAGTGCTAGTGGGCCAGGCCTCAACACTGAAGCTTTCTTT. Protein sequence: CSASGPGLNTEAFF.

Comments on this clonotype: Sequence at one end of the junction differs from germline and may be a read error. The chain has TRBV24-1 and TRBJ2-3; perhaps TRBD1 as D (6 bases). This CDR3 spans 15 amino acids. Germline V gene data show CDR1 as KGHDR and CDR2 as SFDVKD. In DNA, the CDR3 is TGTGCCACCAGTGATTTGCGGACAGACACAGATACGCAGTGTTTT. It yields the protein CATSDLRTDTDTQCF.

This clonotype was seen a handful of times. The gene calls are TRBV20-1 and TRBJ1-2; TRBD1 matches 8 bases. This CDR3 is 15 amino acids long. V dropped 5 bases and J dropped 2; count of bases not matched to a gene: 10. The germline V gene encodes CDR1 DFQATT and CDR2 SNEGSKA (reference sequence). The CDR3 loop reads CSAHPPGGANYGYTF. CDR3 bases: TGCAGTGCTCATCCACCAGGGGGCGCGAACTATGGCTACACCTTC.

The gene calls are TRBV4-3 and TRBJ2-1; 8 bases agree with TRBD2. The junction had 13 bases not matched to a gene; V was cut back by 2 bases and J by 1 base. Germline V gene data show CDR1 as LGHNA and CDR2 as YSLEER. CDR3 length: 19 amino acids. DNA of the CDR3: TGCGCCAGCAGCCAATTCAGCGCCCCTATAGCGGGGTCCTACAATGAGCAGTTCTTC. Its translation is CASSQFSAPIAGSYNEQFF.

This sequence joins TRBV12-3 or TRBV12-4 and TRBJ1-5; 7 bases are a match to TRBD1. After removal of 2 bases from V and 0 bases from J, the junction contained 7 bases not matched to a gene. The CDR3 is 17 amino acids. CDR3 in DNA: TGTGCCAGCAGTTTAAGTTCGGGACAGCTTAGCAATCAGCCCCAGCATTTT. Amino acid sequence: CASSLSSGQLSNQPQHF.

This clonotype showed up many times. The J gene is TRBJ2-4, the V gene TRBV12-3 or TRBV12-4; unclear D gene. V was cut by 3 bases and J by 0 bases, with 6 bases left in between. This CDR3 region has 14 residues. Written as DNA, the CDR3 is TGTGCCAGCAGTTTCGAGTTAGCCAAAAACATTCAGTACTTC. It encodes CASSFELAKNIQYF.

This rearrangement joins TRBV11-2 to TRBJ2-3; maybe TRBD1 (6 bases). The germline V gene encodes CDR1 SGHAT and CDR2 FQNNGV. V was cut by 1 base and J by 4 bases, with 15 bases left in between. The CDR3 runs 16 residues. The chain's CDR3 is CASSLVGTGSPDTQYF. The CDR3 coding sequence is TGTGCCAGCAGCTTAGTAGGAACAGGGAGTCCAGATACGCAGTATTTT.

This clonotype was recorded at least ten times. The rearrangement joins TRBV2 to TRBJ2-7; 10 nucleotides agree with TRBD1. Per germline, CDR1 SNHLY and CDR2 FYNNEI. This CDR3 region has 13 residues. Trimming removed 8 bases from V and 6 bases from J; junction bases left unmatched: 7. This CDR3 reads CASVWTGGGEQYF. As DNA, the CDR3 is TGTGCCAGCGTCTGGACAGGGGGAGGCGAGCAGTACTTC.

This clonotype was seen repeatedly, ten times or more. For the CDR3, the DNA is TGTGCTAGTGGTTGGGGCACCTACGAGCAGTACTTC. This encodes CASGWGTYEQYF. This chain joins TRBV12-5 and TRBJ2-7; weak D call: TRBD1 (5 bases). The CDR3 loop spans 12 amino acids. The germline CDR1 and CDR2 sequences are LGHNT and FRNRAP. V was shortened by 4 bases and J by 2 bases, with 6 bases between the two germline ends.

The sample holds many counts of this clonotype. This chain uses TRBV30 with TRBJ2-7; a weak D match, TRBD2 (5 bases). CDR3 length equals 14 residues. CDR1 and CDR2 (germline): GTSNPN, SVGIG (reference sequence). The CDR3 sequence: CALDGVGYPYEQYF. The CDR3 DNA is TGTGCTCTGGACGGGGTGGGATATCCCTACGAGCAGTACTTC.

This clonotype was seen ten or more times. The chain couples TRBV4-2 to TRBJ2-3, with TRBD2 matching 9 bases. Losses at the gene ends were 4 bases for V and 3 bases for J; bases not matched to a gene: 8. This CDR3 has 16 residues. Germline assignment: CDR1 LGHNA and CDR2 YNFKEQ. Here the CDR3 reads CASSRLADSNTDTQYF. The DNA for the CDR3 is TGTGCCAGCAGCCGACTAGCGGATTCAAATACAGATACGCAGTATTTT.

This clonotype was observed many times. The CDR3 is CASSQDLTGGWEQYF. The CDR3, as DNA: TGTGCCAGCAGCCAAGATCTCACGGGAGGCTGGGAGCAGTACTTC. V usage is TRBV3-1 and J usage is TRBJ2-7; 7 positions agree with TRBD2. Germline lookup yields CDR1 LGHDT and CDR2 YNNKEL (reference sequence). V lost 0 bases and J lost 7; bases outside the gene matches: 9. The CDR3 sequence is 15 residues long.

This clonotype was found a few times. The genes are TRBV4-1 and TRBJ2-3, with 7 nucleotides matching TRBD1. Germline assignment: CDR1 MGHRA and CDR2 YSYEKL. CDR3 size: 18 residues. J was trimmed by 2 bases and V by 3 bases; bases with no gene match: 14. The CDR3 nucleotides read TGCGCCAGCAGCCAGACATTTACCGGGACAGCATACACAGATACGCAGTATTTT. As protein: CASSQTFTGTAYTDTQYF.

The table lists this clonotype with many counts. This chain connects TRBV5-5 to TRBJ2-3; D gene unclear. CDR1 and CDR2 from the germline V gene are SGHKS and YYEKEE (reference sequence). The CDR3 contains 12 residues. V was pared by 4 bases and J by 3 bases, with 6 bases between. Written as DNA, the CDR3 is TGTGCCAGCAGCCACATGACAGATACGCAGTATTTT. It specifies CASSHMTDTQYF.

The chain has TRBV10-2 and TRBJ2-1; maybe TRBD1 (6 bases). Trimming shortened V by 7 bases and J by 4 bases, and 14 bases separated the two germline ends. Germline V lookup: CDR1 WSHSY, CDR2 SAAADI. The CDR3 spans 14 residues. The CDR3 is CASTEDSLYNEQFF. CDR3 in DNA: TGCGCCAGCACCGAGGACAGCCTATACAATGAGCAGTTCTTC.